Below, 21 T cell receptor beta chains from the same sample are listed, as sequenced in a study of Graves' ophthalmopathy and Graves' hyperthyroidism. RNA transcripts yielded amplified TCR beta CDR3 regions. Second-round multiplex PCR followed a first-round RT-PCR using HTBI primers. Each CDR3 protein gets one entry after TCRdb re-called the multiplex PCR reads with MiXCR. The sample records roughly 480,000 distinct CDR3 sequences, around an eighth being singletons. Sequencing was done on a sample of blood. The receptors originated from a woman aged 30 to 39 with Graves' ophthalmopathy.

This clonotype has at least ten counts. This chain uses TRBV28 with TRBJ1-5; D is unresolved. The CDR3 extends over 15 amino acids. CDR1 MDHEN and CDR2 SYDVKM come from the germline V gene. Deletions cut 3 bases from V and 11 bases from J, with 20 bases between. CDR3 in amino acids: CASSLAGWLGGTQHF. The CDR3 DNA sequence: TGTGCCAGCAGTTTGGCAGGTTGGCTCGGTGGGACCCAGCATTTT.

This clonotype was seen once. A read error may explain this, as a much larger clone is one base away. The chain couples TRBV5-8 to TRBJ1-1, with D unresolved. The germline V gene has CDR1 SGHTS and CDR2 YDEGEE. The CDR3 runs to 14 residues. DNA of the CDR3: TGTGGCAGCAGCCCGAAAATGGGAAGCGCTGAAGCTTTCTTT. Translated, it gives CGSSPKMGSAEAFF. The variable domain in full, completed from reference TRBV5-8 and TRBJ1-1, reads EAGVTQSPTHLIKTRGQQATLRCSPISGHTSVYWYQQALGLGLQFLLWYDEGEERNRGNFPPRFSGRQFPNYSSELNVNALELEDSALYLCGSSPKMGSAEAFFGQGTRLTVV.

This rearrangement joins TRBV3-1 to TRBJ2-5; D possibly corresponds to TRBD1 (5 bases). The CDR3 consists of 15 residues. Deletions cut 0 bases from V and 3 bases from J, with 11 bases between. The V gene's germline CDR1 is LGHDT and CDR2 YNNKEL (reference sequence). In nucleotides, the CDR3 is TGTGCCAGCAGCCAAGATTCGGGCAGGGAAGAGACCCAGTACTTC. Amino acids: CASSQDSGREETQYF.

This chain links TRBV20-1 with TRBJ2-5; 12 bases map to TRBD2. The J segment lost 3 bases and the V segment lost 3 bases, leaving 5 bases of the junction unmatched. Germline V gene sequence: CDR1 DFQATT, CDR2 SNEGSKA (reference sequence). This CDR3 spans 15 amino acids. CDR3 protein: CSARTSGGPKETQYF. The DNA for the CDR3 is TGCAGTGCTAGGACTAGCGGGGGACCCAAAGAGACCCAGTACTTC.

This clonotype was found a few times. The chain recombines TRBV28 with TRBJ2-7, with 7 positions matching TRBD2. The CDR3 extends over 12 amino acids. V lost 6 bases and J lost 5; bases outside the gene matches: 4. CDR1 is MDHEN and CDR2 is SYDVKM in the germline V gene. The CDR3, as DNA: TGTGCCAGCAGCTGGACTAGGAACGAGCAGTACTTC. Amino acids: CASSWTRNEQYF.

This clonotype showed up just a few times. The conserved final phenylalanine or tryptophan is absent from the CDR3, which likely points to a read error. No DNA is shown, since the ends of the CDR3 on it are uncertain; the CDR3 is the one TCRdb lists. The rearrangement uses TRBV13 and TRBJ1-1. The CDR3 has 11 residues if both end residues are counted. Germline V gene lookup returns CDR1 PRHDT and CDR2 FYEKMQ (reference sequence). This CDR3 reads CANSLEGLEGL.

The chain combines TRBV28 with TRBJ2-5; 8 positions agree with TRBD2. The DNA end favors TRBJ2-7, so the J call may be wrong. The CDR3 is 14 residues long. Germline lookup yields CDR1 MDHEN and CDR2 SYDVKM. The CDR3 DNA is TGTGCCAGCAGTTCGGGACTAGTGCCCTACGAGCAGTACTTC. Amino acid sequence: CASSSGLVPYEQYF.

This chain connects TRBV5-1 to TRBJ2-2; a weak D match, TRBD1 (5 bases). The CDR3 spans 15 residues. Germline-derived CDR1 and CDR2 are SGHRS and YFSETQ. Trimming stripped 4 bases from V and 3 bases from J, with 13 bases between. In DNA, the CDR3 is TGCGCCAGCAGCCTCGCAGACAGATACACCGGGGAGCTGTTTTTT. Amino acid sequence: CASSLADRYTGELFF.

This clonotype showed up many times. J is TRBJ1-1 and V is TRBV6-1; D possibly corresponds to TRBD1 (6 bases). From germline, CDR1 is MNHNS and CDR2 SASEGT. The CDR3 runs 17 residues. Trimming left V 4 bases short and J 0 bases short, with 18 bases between. CDR3 region: CASSGVTRTAMNTEAFF. The CDR3 DNA sequence: TGTGCCAGCAGTGGGGTAACGCGGACAGCTATGAACACTGAAGCTTTCTTT.

The sample holds many counts of this clonotype. This rearrangement joins TRBV2 to TRBJ2-2; D is unresolved. The CDR3 runs 14 residues. Germline V lookup: CDR1 SNHLY, CDR2 FYNNEI. With 10 bases removed from V and 2 bases from J, the gap between germline ends came to 14 bases. The CDR3 here is CATRWLPNTGELFF. The CDR3 DNA reads as TGTGCCACACGGTGGCTACCTAACACCGGGGAGCTGTTTTTT.

The chain uses TRBV12-3 or TRBV12-4 and TRBJ2-7; 8 nucleotides agree with TRBD1. With 6 bases clipped from V and 4 bases from J, the junction kept 5 bases outside the gene matches. The CDR3 contains 13 residues. The CDR3 nucleotides are TGTGCCAGCAGACTTGGGACAGGATACGAGCAGTACTTC. This codes for CASRLGTGYEQYF.

The rearrangement joins TRBV5-1 to TRBJ2-2, with unresolved D. The CDR3 spans 14 residues. In germline, CDR1 is SGHRS, CDR2 YFSETQ. Trimming took 2 bases from V and 1 from J, leaving 6 bases between them. In DNA form, the CDR3 reads TGCGCCAGCAGCTTAATGGGGAACACCGGGGAGCTGTTTTTT. Residues: CASSLMGNTGELFF.

The sample holds a few counts of this clonotype. The rearrangement links TRBV27 to TRBJ2-4, with a weak D call TRBD2 (6 bases). The V end lost 2 bases, the J end lost 6 bases, and 14 bases lay between the germline ends. The CDR3 has 15 residues. CDR1 is MNHEY, CDR2 SMNVEV, per germline (reference sequence). In nucleotides, the CDR3 is TGTGCCAGCAGTTTAGAGGCGGGGCGTGGAAACATTCAGTACTTC. This encodes CASSLEAGRGNIQYF.

This clonotype was counted ten times or more. The chain links TRBV20-1 to TRBJ1-5; the D gene is possibly TRBD1 (5 bases). The V gene's germline CDR1 is DFQATT and CDR2 SNEGSKA (reference sequence). This CDR3 has 14 residues. V dropped 4 bases and J dropped 2 bases, with 12 bases sitting between them. This chain's CDR3 is CSAISRDGNQPQHF. Written as DNA, the CDR3 is TGCAGTGCTATTTCCAGGGACGGCAATCAGCCCCAGCATTTT.

V is TRBV6-1 and J is TRBJ2-7; D call uncertain. The CDR3 extends over 13 amino acids. The germline V gene encodes CDR1 MNHNS and CDR2 SASEGT. The V end was cut by 6 bases, the J end by 0 bases, with 9 bases between. CDR3 protein: CASRPADSYEQYF. The CDR3 nucleotides are TGTGCCAGCAGACCGGCCGACTCCTACGAGCAGTACTTC.

This clonotype came up many times. The chain combines TRBV28 with TRBJ1-2; D not certain. CDR1 and CDR2 (germline): MDHEN, SYDVKM. The CDR3 spans 13 residues. The V gene lost 5 bases and the J gene lost 8 bases, with 15 bases spanning the gap. The CDR3 bases are TGTGCCAGCAGTCTGGCCGCCTCCTCGGGCTACACCTTC. It yields the protein CASSLAASSGYTF.

Many counts were recorded for this clonotype. The chain combines TRBV20-1 with TRBJ2-5, with a possible D match to TRBD2 (6 bases). Germline V CDR1 and CDR2: DFQATT, SNEGSKA (reference sequence). Trimming removed 3 bases at V and 6 bases at J, with 17 bases between. The CDR3 covers 14 residues. This CDR3 reads CSARVVAGSKTQYF. Here the CDR3 DNA reads TGCAGTGCTAGGGTTGTTGCGGGATCAAAGACCCAGTACTTC.

This clonotype was picked up many times. The chain employs TRBV28 and TRBJ2-2, with TRBD1 as a possible D gene (6 bases). The CDR3 length is 12 residues. CDR1 MDHEN and CDR2 SYDVKM come from the germline V gene. V was pared by 6 bases and J by 7 bases, with 9 bases between. CDR3 nucleotide sequence: TGTGCCAGCAGACTACAGGGCGGGGAGCTGTTTTTT. Translating it yields CASRLQGGELFF.

There are many counts of this clonotype. This chain joins TRBV28 and TRBJ1-1; D gene uncertain. The CDR3 totals 15 residues. CDR1 is MDHEN, CDR2 SYDVKM, per germline. With 4 bases removed from V and 3 bases from J, the gap between germline ends came to 15 bases. The CDR3 protein is CASSSIKTADTEAFF. Here the CDR3 DNA reads TGTGCCAGCAGTTCCATTAAGACGGCGGACACTGAAGCTTTCTTT. Full variable domain (missing parts from reference TRBV28 and TRBJ1-1): DVKVTQSSRYLVKRTGEKVFLECVQDMDHENMFWYRQDPGLGLRLIYFSYDVKMKEKGDIPEGYSVSREKKERFSLILESASTNQTSMYLCASSSIKTADTEAFFGQGTRLTVV.

This clonotype was seen many times. The J gene is TRBJ1-3, the V gene TRBV4-3; 9 nucleotides agree with TRBD1. The V gene end was trimmed by 1 base and the J gene end by 6 bases; junction bases not matched to a gene: 10. Germline V gene data show CDR1 as LGHNA and CDR2 as YSLEER. The CDR3 length is 17 residues. In DNA form, the CDR3 reads TGCGCCAGCAGCCAAGTATGGGGGACAGGGACCGAAAACACCATATATTTT. Its protein product is CASSQVWGTGTENTIYF.

This clonotype has ten or more counts. The chain links TRBV12-3 or TRBV12-4 to TRBJ1-2; 7 bases map to TRBD1. Trimming removed 6 bases from V and 5 bases from J; junction bases left unmatched: 12. The length of the CDR3 is 15 residues. CDR3 bases: TGTGCCAGCAGCCCTACTCAGGGGGTAGGGTATGGCTACACCTTC. This translates into CASSPTQGVGYGYTF.